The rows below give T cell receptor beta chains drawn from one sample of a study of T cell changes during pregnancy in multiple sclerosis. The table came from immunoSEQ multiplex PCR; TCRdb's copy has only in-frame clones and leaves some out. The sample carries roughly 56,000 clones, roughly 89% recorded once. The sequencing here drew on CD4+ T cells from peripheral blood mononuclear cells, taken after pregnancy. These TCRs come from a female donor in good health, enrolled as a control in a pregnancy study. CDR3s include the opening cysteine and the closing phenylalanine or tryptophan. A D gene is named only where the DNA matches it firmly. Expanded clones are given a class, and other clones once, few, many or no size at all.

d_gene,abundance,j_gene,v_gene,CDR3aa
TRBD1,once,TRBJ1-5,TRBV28,CASSSPSGTAYQPQHF
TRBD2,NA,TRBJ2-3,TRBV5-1,CASSLVSGGTDTQYF
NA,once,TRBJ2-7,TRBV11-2,CASSLLGNYEQYF
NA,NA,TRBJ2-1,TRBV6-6,CATQRPSNEQFF
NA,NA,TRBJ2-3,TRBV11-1,CASSLGRRGTDTQYF
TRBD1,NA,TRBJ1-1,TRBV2,CASLRDRTTIEAFF
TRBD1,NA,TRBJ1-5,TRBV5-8,CASSSGPGQGVVSNQPQHF
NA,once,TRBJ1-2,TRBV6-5,CASSYRAGEGYGYTF
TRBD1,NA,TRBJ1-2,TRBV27,CASSQNRGMSNGYTF
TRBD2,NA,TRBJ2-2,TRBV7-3,CASSLTRTSAGELFF
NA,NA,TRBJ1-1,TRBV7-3,CASSASPTTEAFF
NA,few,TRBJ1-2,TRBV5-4,CASSLAGSNYGYTF
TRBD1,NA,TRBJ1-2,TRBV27,CARTTNRGLRYGYTF
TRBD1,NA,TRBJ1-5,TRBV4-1,CASSHPKGASNQPQHF
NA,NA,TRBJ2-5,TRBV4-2,CASSSGRNQETQYF
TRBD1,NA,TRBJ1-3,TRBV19,CASSIVGTGGSGNTIYF